A selection of T cell receptor beta chains follows, all from one sample in a study of T-cell reconstitution after alpha-beta-depleted transplantation in children. In TCRdb, the PCR reads were re-called with MiXCR into one record per CDR3 protein. The profile shows a few hundred thousand distinct CDR3 sequences, around 15% of them singletons. The specimen comprised PBMCs, mostly from graft donor cells, sampled 360 days after TCRalphabeta/CD19-depleted stem cell transplant. The receptors come from a boy younger than two who had a stem cell transplant for Wiskott-Aldrich syndrome, so the T cells may come from the graft donor. CDR3s include the opening cysteine and the closing phenylalanine or tryptophan.

V gene	J gene	CDR3 protein
TRBV18	TRBJ2-2	CASSPPSSTGELFF
TRBV19	TRBJ2-7	CASSPTVSSYEQYF
TRBV5-6	TRBJ1-2	CASSLETGPNGYTF
TRBV12-3/TRBV12-4	TRBJ2-7	CASSPFAGGTYEQYF
TRBV5-1	TRBJ2-7	CASSFTPSGSEQYF
TRBV20-1	TRBJ2-1	CSAREYGGGLYNEQFF
TRBV6-2/TRBV6-3	TRBJ2-1	CASSYISYEQFF
TRBV11-2	TRBJ2-1	CASSSPGAGEGEQFF
TRBV11-2	TRBJ1-6	CASSLPIGRRDSPLHF
TRBV5-1	TRBJ2-5	CASSLEGWGKTQYF
TRBV12-3/TRBV12-4	TRBJ2-7	CASSLRQGARNEQYF
TRBV5-1	TRBJ2-2	CASSLKGASGELFF
TRBV7-9	TRBJ2-5	CASSLAVGESETQYF
TRBV2	TRBJ1-2	CASRTGSGYGYTF
TRBV21-1	TRBJ2-3	CASSEGLLPRTDTQYF
TRBV10-3	TRBJ2-3	CAISESLSGAGDTQYF
TRBV7-2	TRBJ2-3	CASTPRRATDTQYF
TRBV20-1	TRBJ2-4	CCARGREGSLAKNIQYF
TRBV13	TRBJ2-1	CASSQPSGSSYNEQFF
TRBV20-1	TRBJ2-7	CSATTSGPTYEQYF
TRBV5-1	TRBJ1-1	CASSLAGSEAFF
TRBV12-2	TRBJ2-6	CASRLLTPRAGANVLTF
TRBV20-1	TRBJ2-2	CSAKDRARTGELFF
TRBV12-3/TRBV12-4	TRBJ2-1	CASSSTSGRAVGNNEQFF
TRBV5-5	TRBJ1-1	CASSFRTGEAFF
TRBV2	TRBJ2-5	CASSERASWETQYF
TRBV24-1	TRBJ1-2	CATSDSDVYGYTF
TRBV12-3/TRBV12-4	TRBJ2-5	CASSLSGLAGASQETQYF
TRBV20-1	TRBJ2-1	CSAGRPDEYNEQFF
TRBV29-1	TRBJ2-1	CSVEGHLSYNEQFF
TRBV7-6	TRBJ2-7	CASSLTIGPYEQYF
TRBV4-3	TRBJ2-1	CASSQDLGTPYNEQFF
TRBV7-2	TRBJ2-1	CASSGLGLAGGGEQFF
TRBV4-3	TRBJ2-5	CASSQVPGQETQYF